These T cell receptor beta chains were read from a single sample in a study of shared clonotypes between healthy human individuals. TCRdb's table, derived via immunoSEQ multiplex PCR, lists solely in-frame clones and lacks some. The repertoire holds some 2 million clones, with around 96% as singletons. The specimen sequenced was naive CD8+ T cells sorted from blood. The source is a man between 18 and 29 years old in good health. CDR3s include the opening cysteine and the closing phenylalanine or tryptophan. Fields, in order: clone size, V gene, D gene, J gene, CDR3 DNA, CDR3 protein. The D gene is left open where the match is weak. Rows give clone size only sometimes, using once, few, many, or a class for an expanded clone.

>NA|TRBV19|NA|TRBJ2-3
TGTGCCACTACGACAGGGGAGGGGTGGACAGATACGCAGTATTTT
CATTTGEGWTDTQYF
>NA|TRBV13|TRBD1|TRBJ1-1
TGTGCCAGCAGCTTTTCATACGGACAGGCTAACACTGAAGCTTTCTTT
CASSFSYGQANTEAFF
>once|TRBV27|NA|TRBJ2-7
TGTGCCAGCAGATCCGGGTTCTACGAGCAGTACTTC
CASRSGFYEQYF
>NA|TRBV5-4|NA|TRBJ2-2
TGTGCCAGCACCCCGACGGTCACCGGGGAGCTGTTTTTT
CASTPTVTGELFF
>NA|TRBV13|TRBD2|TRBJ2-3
TGTGCCAGCAGTCACCGGGGGGTCTCTAACACAGATACGCAGTATTTT
CASSHRGVSNTDTQYF
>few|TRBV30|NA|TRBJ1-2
TGTGCCTGGAGTGTACTATACAACTATGGCTACACCTTC
CAWSVLYNYGYTF
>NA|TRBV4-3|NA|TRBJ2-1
TGCGCCAGCAGCCAAGATAGGGACCCCAATGAGCAGTTCTTC
CASSQDRDPNEQFF
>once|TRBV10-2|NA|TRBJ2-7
TGCGCCAGCGGGGACGGTTTTGGTACCTCGCGAGAGCAGTACTTC
CASGDGFGTSREQYF
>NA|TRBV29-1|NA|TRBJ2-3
TGCAGCGTTGAATCGCGGACCCGCACAGATACGCAGTATTTT
CSVESRTRTDTQYF
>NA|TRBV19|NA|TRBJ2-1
TGTGCCAGTGGCGACTTATACAATGAGCAGTTCTTC
CASGDLYNEQFF
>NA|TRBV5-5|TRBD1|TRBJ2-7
TGTGCCAGCAGCTTGGGATGGGGACAGTGGGGATCCTACGAGCAGTACTTC
CASSLGWGQWGSYEQYF
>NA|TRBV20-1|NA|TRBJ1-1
TGCAGTGCTAACCGGGGCACTGAAGCTTTCTTT
CSANRGTEAFF
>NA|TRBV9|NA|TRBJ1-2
TGTGCCAGCAGCCTAGCTAACTATGGCTACACCTTC
CASSLANYGYTF
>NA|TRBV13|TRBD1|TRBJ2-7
TGTGCCAGCAGCCCCCGGACAGGCTCGATCAACGAGCAGTACTTC
CASSPRTGSINEQYF